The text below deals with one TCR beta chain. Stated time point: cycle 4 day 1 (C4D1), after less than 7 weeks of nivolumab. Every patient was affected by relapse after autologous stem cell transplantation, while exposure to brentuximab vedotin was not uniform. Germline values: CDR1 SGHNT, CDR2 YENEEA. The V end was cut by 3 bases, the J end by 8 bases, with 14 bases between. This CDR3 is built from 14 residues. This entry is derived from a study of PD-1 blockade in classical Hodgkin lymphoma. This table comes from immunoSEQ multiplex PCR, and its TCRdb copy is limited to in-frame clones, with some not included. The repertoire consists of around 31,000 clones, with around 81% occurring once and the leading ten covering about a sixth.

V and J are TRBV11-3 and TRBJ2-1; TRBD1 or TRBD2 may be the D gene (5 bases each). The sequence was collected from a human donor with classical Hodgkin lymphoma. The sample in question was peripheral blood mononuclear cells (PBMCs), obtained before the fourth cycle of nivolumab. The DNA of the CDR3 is TGTGCCAGCAGCTTGGGACGGGGTTCGGATGAGCAGTTCTTC. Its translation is CASSLGRGSDEQFF.